One and the same sample provided the 18 T cell receptor beta chains below, sequenced in a study of control samples from healthy donors and cancer patients. The data were produced by immunoSEQ multiplex PCR, yet TCRdb's version contains in-frame clones alone and is incomplete. The data show about 16,000 clones, about 89% seen once. Sequencing used PBMCs. These receptor sequences come from a man aged 55 to 70 with head and neck cancer.

The chain employs TRBV7-2 and TRBJ2-2; no definite D call. The V end lost 1 base, the J end lost 8 bases, and 11 bases lay between the germline ends. The CDR3 loop spans 14 amino acids. Looked up from germline, CDR1 is SGHTA and CDR2 is FQGNSA. This CDR3 reads CASSLGLGTGELFF. The CDR3 DNA is TGTGCCAGCAGCTTAGGACTGGGTACTGGGGAGCTGTTTTTT.

The chain recombines TRBV27 with TRBJ1-2; 10 bases map to TRBD1. CDR3 length equals 12 residues. Germline assignment: CDR1 MNHEY and CDR2 SMNVEV (reference sequence). V was pared by 6 bases and J by 7 bases, with 2 bases of the junction left unmatched. CDR3 sequence reads: CASRTGGGGYTF. CDR3 sequence (DNA): TGTGCCAGCAGGACAGGGGGCGGTGGCTACACCTTC.

V usage is TRBV5-1 and J usage is TRBJ2-1; D ambiguous. V gave up 0 bases and J gave up 2 bases, with 6 bases separating them. CDR3 length: 14 amino acids. Germline-derived CDR1 and CDR2 are SGHRS and YFSETQ. The CDR3 DNA follows: TGCGCCAGCAGCTTGGGGTCGGCCTACAATGAGCAGTTCTTC. It is translated as CASSLGSAYNEQFF. Filled out from reference TRBV5-1 and TRBJ2-1, the complete variable domain reads KAGVTQTPRYLIKTRGQQVTLSCSPISGHRSVSWYQQTPGQGLQFLFEYFSETQRNKGNFPGRFSGRQFSNSRSEMNVSTLELGDSALYLCASSLGSAYNEQFFGPGTRLTVL.

The chain has TRBV5-1 and TRBJ2-5; 7 nucleotides agree with TRBD2. Germline values: CDR1 SGHRS, CDR2 YFSETQ. Trimming took 1 base from V and 5 from J; bases not matched to a gene: 2. The length of the CDR3 is 13 residues. CDR3: CASSLSGGETQYF. As DNA, the CDR3 is TGCGCCAGCAGCTTGTCCGGGGGGGAGACCCAGTACTTC.

The chain uses TRBV4-2 and TRBJ2-5; D is perhaps TRBD2 (5 bases). Trimming pared 1 base from V and 1 base from J, leaving 16 bases between. This CDR3 has 17 amino acids. Germline V CDR1 and CDR2: LGHNA, YNFKEQ. The CDR3 loop reads CASSQAARVPAQETQYF. CDR3 DNA sequence: TGTGCCAGCAGCCAAGCGGCGCGGGTTCCAGCCCAAGAGACCCAGTACTTC.

With regard to this clone: The junction shows a germline mismatch at one end, possibly a read error. V usage is TRBV29-1 and J usage is TRBJ1-1; possible D gene TRBD1, 5 bases. The CDR3 spans 13 residues. The germline CDR1 and CDR2 sequences are SQVTM and ANQGSEA. The CDR3 nucleotides read TGCAGCGTTCAAGAACAAAGGGGCCTTGAAGCTTTCTTT. It encodes CSVQEQRGLEAFF. The full variable domain, completed using reference TRBV29-1 and TRBJ1-1, is SAVISQKPSRDICQRGTSLTIQCQVDSQVTMMFWYRQQPGQSLTLIATANQGSEATYESGFVIDKFPISRPNLTFSTLTVSNMSPEDSSIYLCSVQEQRGLEAFFGQGTRLTVV.

CDR3 sequence (DNA): TGTGCCAGCTCATCGTGGGACCAGTTCCTTTATAATTCACCCCTCCACTTT. As protein: CASSSWDQFLYNSPLHF. The chain uses TRBV3-1 (or the pseudogene TRBV3-2) and TRBJ1-6, with D perhaps matching TRBD1 (5 bases). The CDR3 contains 17 residues. V lost 8 bases to trimming and J lost 4 bases, with 21 bases between them. The germline V gene encodes CDR1 LGHDT and CDR2 YNNKEL (reference sequence).

The rearrangement joins TRBV15 to TRBJ2-3; D call uncertain. The CDR3 consists of 16 residues. Germline CDR1 LNHNV, CDR2 YYDKDF (reference sequence). V lost 1 base and J lost 0, with 11 bases in between. The CDR3 is CATSRGQVISTDTQYF. The CDR3 DNA reads as TGTGCCACCAGCAGAGGCCAGGTTATTAGCACAGATACGCAGTATTTT.

The chain carries TRBV6-5 and TRBJ1-2; maybe TRBD1 (5 bases). Between the trimmed V and J ends, which lost 0 bases and 5 bases, there was a span of 10 bases. Germline V CDR1 and CDR2: MNHEY, SVGAGI. The CDR3 loop spans 14 amino acids. This CDR3 reads CASSYSNKGYGYTF. The CDR3 DNA is TGTGCCAGCAGTTACTCGAATAAGGGGTATGGCTACACCTTC.

The J gene is TRBJ2-1, the V gene TRBV3-1 (or the pseudogene TRBV3-2), with 10 bases fitting TRBD2. The CDR3 has 19 residues. V shed 3 bases and J 8 bases; nucleotides not matched to a gene: 19. Germline CDR1 and CDR2: LGHDT and YNNKEL (reference sequence). The CDR3 sequence: CASSQGRLAGAAPGDEQFF. The CDR3 DNA reads as TGTGCCAGCAGCCAGGGGAGGCTAGCGGGGGCGGCTCCCGGGGATGAGCAGTTCTTC.

This chain joins TRBV19 and TRBJ2-5, with D perhaps matching TRBD2 (8 bases). This CDR3 contains 16 residues. CDR1 is LNHDA and CDR2 is SQIVND in the germline V gene (reference sequence). Trimming shortened V by 6 bases and J by 4 bases, and 21 bases separated the two germline ends. The DNA for the CDR3 is TGTGCCAGTAGCTATCCGGGACTAGGGGGCGGAGAGACCCAGTACTTC. Translated: CASSYPGLGGGETQYF.

This clone came up once. The rearrangement links TRBV19 to TRBJ2-2, with TRBD2 matching 8 bases. Germline V gene sequence: CDR1 LNHDA, CDR2 SQIVND (reference sequence). The CDR3 length is 15 residues. The V segment lost 7 bases and the J segment 6 bases; nucleotides outside the gene matches: 10. The CDR3 spells CASNPGLEVSGELFF. The CDR3 bases are TGTGCCAGTAACCCGGGACTAGAAGTTTCCGGGGAGCTGTTTTTT. The full variable domain, rest sourced from reference TRBV19 and TRBJ2-2, is DGGITQSPKYLFRKEGQNVTLSCEQNLNHDAMYWYRQDPGQGLRLIYYSQIVNDFQKGDIAEGYSVSREKKESFPLTVTSAQKNPTAFYLCASNPGLEVSGELFFGEGSRLTVL.

The V call is TRBV11-2, the J call TRBJ2-6; D tentatively reads TRBD1 or TRBD2 (5 bases each). From germline, CDR1 is SGHAT and CDR2 FQNNGV. V dropped 5 bases and J dropped 4 bases, with 24 bases sitting between them. CDR3 size: 19 residues. CDR3 protein: CASSPGGVSWGSGANVLTF. CDR3 DNA sequence: TGTGCCAGCAGCCCTGGGGGAGTCTCCTGGGGCTCGGGGGCCAACGTCCTGACTTTC.

The chain uses TRBV25-1 and TRBJ1-2; 10 bases align to TRBD1. The CDR3 has 14 amino acids. Per germline, CDR1 MGHDK and CDR2 SYGVNS. V was clipped by 4 bases and J by 4 bases; unmatched bases: 3. In DNA, the CDR3 is TGTGCCAGCAGTGCAAGACAGGGGGCCTATGGCTACACCTTC. The encoded protein is CASSARQGAYGYTF.

The chain couples TRBV12-3 or TRBV12-4 to TRBJ2-1, with TRBD1 as a possible D gene (8 bases). This CDR3 is 13 amino acids long. Between the trimmed V and J ends, which lost 6 bases and 8 bases, there was a span of 14 bases. CDR3 protein: CASRRTGRDEQFF. Here the CDR3 DNA reads TGTGCCAGCAGAAGGACAGGGAGGGATGAGCAGTTCTTC.

The rearrangement joins TRBV4-1 to TRBJ2-7; TRBD1 is a possible D gene (6 bases). The CDR3 has 15 residues. Germline loops: CDR1 MGHRA, CDR2 YSYEKL. The V and J ends lost 0 bases and 7 bases respectively, with 16 bases between them. The CDR3 loop is CASSQDHREQREQYF. Here the CDR3 DNA reads TGCGCCAGCAGCCAAGATCACAGGGAACAGCGGGAGCAGTACTTC.

V usage is TRBV12-3 or TRBV12-4 and J usage is TRBJ2-3; no firm D call. With 4 bases removed from V and 5 bases from J, the gap between germline ends came to 7 bases. The length of the CDR3 is 12 residues. The CDR3 DNA is TGTGCCAGCAGTTGGGCAAGAGATACGCAGTATTTT. This translates into CASSWARDTQYF.

The chain is built from TRBV9 and TRBJ2-3, with D perhaps TRBD1 (6 bases). The CDR3 is 15 residues long. The V gene's germline CDR1 is SGDLS and CDR2 YYNGEE. V lost 0 bases to trimming and J lost 1 base, with 9 bases between them. In DNA, the CDR3 is TGTGCCAGCAGCGTAGAGGGGGTCCGCACAGATACGCAGTATTTT. It is translated as CASSVEGVRTDTQYF. The full variable domain, in which reference TRBV9 and TRBJ2-3 provide the parts outside the CDR3, is DSGVTQTPKHLITATGQRVTLRCSPRSGDLSVYWYQQSLDQGLQFLIQYYNGEERAKGNILERFSAQQFPDLHSELNLSSLELGDSALYFCASSVEGVRTDTQYFGPGTRLTVL.